Shown below are 12 T cell receptor beta chains from a single sample sequenced in a study of spatial heterogeneity in lung cancer. TCRdb itself ran the 5' RACE reads through MiXCR, one entry per CDR3 protein. Here the sample spans about 13,000 distinct CDR3 sequences, roughly 9.1% being singletons. Sample time point: sample taken at primary tumor resection. Tumor, nontumor lung or frozen PBMC supplied whole RNA, sequenced without sorting. The source was PBMCs, collected at surgery. The receptors were gathered from a male donor with early-stage non-small cell lung cancer.

The sample holds many counts of this clonotype. The chain combines TRBV5-4 with TRBJ2-2, with TRBD1 identical over 9 bases. The CDR3 runs to 15 residues. With 4 bases clipped from V and 3 bases from J, the junction kept 4 bases outside the gene matches. Germline V gene lookup returns CDR1 SGHNT and CDR2 YYREEE (reference sequence). CDR3 bases: TGTGCCAGCAGCCGACAGGGGGTCGACACCGGGGAGCTGTTTTTT. The encoded protein is CASSRQGVDTGELFF.

This clonotype was picked up many times. The CDR3 DNA reads TGTGCCAGCAGCTTAGCATATACCGACAAAACGGATGGCTACACCTTC. Translated: CASSLAYTDKTDGYTF. The chain carries TRBV7-9 and TRBJ1-2; D is ambiguous. CDR3 length equals 16 residues. Trimming shortened V by 0 bases and J by 6 bases, and 17 bases separated the two germline ends. Germline V gene data show CDR1 as SEHNR and CDR2 as FQNEAQ (reference sequence).

This clonotype was found a few times. The V and J genes are TRBV29-1 and TRBJ2-1; 7 nucleotides match TRBD2. The CDR3 extends over 13 amino acids. With 7 bases clipped from V and 7 bases from J, the junction kept 10 bases outside the gene matches. The germline V gene has CDR1 SQVTM and CDR2 ANQGSEA. CDR3 DNA sequence: TGCAGCGGGGAGCGGCGGGGGAGGAATGAGCAGTTCTTC. Its translation is CSGERRGRNEQFF.

This clonotype was seen at least ten times. The chain joins TRBV19 to TRBJ1-3, with 8 positions matching TRBD1. From germline, CDR1 is LNHDA and CDR2 SQIVND (reference sequence). J lost 3 bases, V lost 5 bases, and 9 bases had no gene match. This CDR3 comprises 16 residues. CDR3 protein: CASSLRTGRFGNTIYF. The DNA for the CDR3 is TGTGCCAGTAGTCTGCGGACAGGGCGGTTTGGAAACACCATATATTTT.

This chain links TRBV6-2 or TRBV6-3 with TRBJ2-1, with 10 bases lining up with TRBD2. CDR1 and CDR2 from the germline V gene are MNHEY and SVGEGT. The V gene end was trimmed by 5 bases and the J gene end by 2 bases; junction bases not matched to a gene: 3. This CDR3 comprises 15 residues. The CDR3 DNA sequence: TGTGCCAGCAGTCGGCTAGCGGGGGCCTACAATGAGCAGTTCTTC. The encoded protein is CASSRLAGAYNEQFF.

The chain combines TRBV10-3 with TRBJ1-1, with D uncertain. V shed 0 bases and J shed 10 bases, with 12 bases lying between them. The CDR3 loop spans 13 amino acids. Germline CDR1 is ENHRY and CDR2 is SYGVKD. The CDR3 here is CAISESGSMGAFF. The CDR3 DNA reads as TGTGCCATCAGTGAGTCCGGGTCGATGGGAGCTTTCTTT.

The sample holds many counts of this clonotype. The V call is TRBV4-1, the J call TRBJ1-4, with a weak D call TRBD1 (5 bases). This CDR3 is built from 16 residues. Trimming shortened V by 5 bases and J by 3 bases, and 16 bases separated the two germline ends. The germline V gene has CDR1 MGHRA and CDR2 YSYEKL. DNA for the CDR3: TGCGCCAGCAGCACCCGGGGCTCGAAGGCTAATGAAAAACTGTTTTTT. Amino acids: CASSTRGSKANEKLFF.

This clonotype was recorded at least ten times. Compared with germline, one end of the junction differs, possibly owing to a read error. This chain joins TRBV15 and TRBJ2-1; TRBD2 might be the D (6 bases). In germline, CDR1 is LNHNV, CDR2 YYDKDF (reference sequence). This CDR3 contains 12 residues. The CDR3 region has the DNA TGTGCCACCAGCAGAGATAGGAGGGAAGGGTCCTTC. Translated: CATSRDRREGSF.

This clonotype was detected only a few times. This chain connects TRBV7-8 to TRBJ1-1; 8 nucleotides align to TRBD1. V dropped 4 bases and J dropped 8; count of bases not matched to a gene: 6. Germline CDR1 SGHVS, CDR2 FQNEAQ. The CDR3 totals 13 residues. The DNA for the CDR3 is TGTGCCAGCAGCTCACGTACAGGGGGAGAAGCTTTCTTT. Its translation is CASSSRTGGEAFF.

This clonotype was recorded many times. V and J are TRBV28 and TRBJ1-2; no clear D. From germline, CDR1 is MDHEN and CDR2 SYDVKM. V shed 4 bases and J shed 4 bases, with 7 bases lying between them. The CDR3 has 12 residues. The CDR3 loop is CASSSHSYGYTF. The DNA for the CDR3 is TGTGCCAGCAGTTCTCACAGCTATGGCTACACCTTC.

This clonotype was observed a few times. J is TRBJ1-5 and V is TRBV7-9; TRBD1 agrees at 7 bases. Per the germline V gene, CDR1 is SEHNR and CDR2 is FQNEAQ (reference sequence). V dropped 3 bases and J dropped 3; count of bases not matched to a gene: 5. There are 15 residues in the CDR3. The CDR3 DNA reads as TGTGCCAGCAGCTTGGGGGACAGCTCCAATCAGCCCCAGCATTTT. Amino acids: CASSLGDSSNQPQHF. Drawing the rest from reference TRBV7-9 and TRBJ1-5, the complete variable domain is DTGVSQNPRHKITKRGQNVTFRCDPISEHNRLYWYRQTLGQGPEFLTYFQNEAQLEKSRLLSDRFSAERPKGSFSTLEIQRTEQGDSAMYLCASSLGDSSNQPQHFGDGTRLSIL.

This clonotype appeared a few times. The chain uses TRBV28 and TRBJ2-5; no reliable D call. Germline V gene lookup returns CDR1 MDHEN and CDR2 SYDVKM. The CDR3 consists of 15 residues. V was trimmed by 3 bases and J by 5 bases, leaving 16 bases between them. This CDR3 is CASSFLERLQETQYF. DNA for the CDR3: TGTGCCAGCAGTTTCCTAGAGAGACTCCAGGAGACCCAGTACTTC.